This T cell receptor beta chain comes out of a study of T cell repertoires in cytomegalovirus infection. As for the study in general: Public TCR beta signature analysis indicated the presence of both CMV infection and matching HLA type.

Study-level findings and limits: CMV carriers with the relevant HLA were identified by cumulative public TCR beta family frequency.

V was cut by 5 bases and J by 3 bases, with 14 bases left in between. CDR3 size: 15 residues. Germline V gene lookup returns CDR1 MDHEN and CDR2 SYDVKM. MiXCR, applied by TCRdb to the reads, yields one record per CDR3 protein. Of fewer than 300,000 distinct CDR3 sequences in the sample, around 25% are singletons; the top ten hold approximately 15%. This clonotype was detected ten times or more. The antigen remains undetermined. This chain connects TRBV28 to TRBJ2-1; perhaps TRBD1 as D (5 bases). The specimen was PBMCs. This receptor was identified in a human donor in good health (CMV status not recorded). Some clones in this sample may be carry-over from other donors' samples. The CDR3: CASSPGPRGYNEQFF. The CDR3 nucleotides are TGTGCCAGCAGTCCAGGCCCTAGGGGCTACAATGAGCAGTTCTTC.